The source of this TCR beta chain is a study of T cells in localized non-small cell lung cancer. Here immunoSEQ multiplex PCR was the method, and the copy in TCRdb shows in-frame clones only, minus some. The sample shows about 72,000 clones, about four fifths of them seen only once. Germline loops: CDR1 SGHTA, CDR2 FQGTGA. V was clipped by 2 bases and J by 2 bases; unmatched bases: 7. This CDR3 has 16 amino acids. This rearrangement joins TRBV7-3 to TRBJ2-7, with TRBD2 matching 9 bases. The sequencing here drew on peripheral blood, taken before any cancer treatment. The receptor was isolated from a female donor over 55 with stage I lung adenocarcinoma. CDR3 sequence: CASSLYPAGGPYEQYF. DNA of the CDR3: TGTGCCAGCAGCTTATACCCAGCGGGGGGACCCTACGAGCAGTACTTC.